One T cell receptor beta chain is described in this entry. Its antigen is still unknown. Other nucleotide sequences in the sample specify the same CDR3. Profiled with immunoSEQ multiplex PCR; TCRdb holds only in-frame clones, not every one. The sample gives 300,000 to 400,000 clones, around 81% of which show up once; approximately 2.2% is in the top ten. This sample is drawn from a study of Ad26.COV2.S vaccination and SARS-CoV-2 variants. Study results and limitations: While placebo recipients had lower spike-specific TCR breadth, vaccine recipients had more. CD8+ and CD4+ T cells specific for spike reportedly responded with substantial breadth after vaccination.

The CDR3 totals 15 residues. The ends were cut back, 3 bases at V and 0 bases at J, with 6 bases in the middle. The germline gives CDR1 SGHNT, CDR2 YENEEA. Treatment in this sample: about 20 received Ad26.COV2.S at low or high dose, single or two shots; about 5 received placebo; per-sample allocation not given. The study sampled participants on day 63 after the first vaccine or placebo injection. Cohort 1b enrolled adults aged 18-55 years in Boston. The chain carries TRBV11-3 and TRBJ2-6, with D perhaps TRBD2 (6 bases). The material was peripheral blood, obtained in a trial of Ad26.COV2.S vaccine versus placebo. The origin of this receptor is a person between 18 and 65 years old who received the Ad26.COV2.S COVID-19 vaccine or a placebo. CDR3 protein: CASSLGLSGANVLTF. The CDR3 DNA is TGTGCCAGCAGCTTGGGACTCTCTGGGGCCAACGTCCTGACTTTC.